Below, 28 T cell receptor beta chains from the same sample are listed, as sequenced in a study of lymphopenia after photon versus proton radiotherapy. Sequenced by immunoSEQ multiplex PCR; TCRdb stores in-frame clones only, minus some. Altogether 50,000 or so clones are present, roughly 90% being singletons, with the ten largest covering over 15%. The sample consisted of peripheral blood, taken from a patient treated with photon-based radiotherapy. The receptors here all came from a woman between 35 and 50 years old with cholangiocarcinoma.

This sequence joins TRBV6-5 and TRBJ2-1; no firm D call. The CDR3 sequence is 16 residues long. Looked up from germline, CDR1 is MNHEY and CDR2 is SVGAGI. V lost 0 bases, J lost 5 bases, and 14 bases lay in between. The DNA for the CDR3 is TGTGCCAGCAGTTACTCCTTGAGAGGAACTCACAATGAGCAGTTCTTC. Translation gives CASSYSLRGTHNEQFF.

The chain links TRBV15 to TRBJ1-3, with D possibly being TRBD1 (5 bases). CDR1 and CDR2 from the germline V gene are LNHNV and YYDKDF (reference sequence). This CDR3 spans 15 amino acids. V gave up 1 base and J gave up 4 bases, with 11 bases separating them. CDR3 loop: CATSRAGGAGNTIYF. The CDR3 DNA sequence: TGTGCCACCAGCAGAGCCGGAGGGGCGGGAAACACCATATATTTT.

V and J are TRBV30 and TRBJ2-4; D is ambiguous. Trimming took 1 base from V and 8 from J, leaving 18 bases between them. Germline CDR1 GTSNPN, CDR2 SVGIG (reference sequence). This CDR3 has 15 amino acids. The CDR3 DNA is TGTGCCTGGAGTGGACCCAACCCCACATTTGACATTCAGTACTTC. It specifies CAWSGPNPTFDIQYF.

This chain links TRBV19 with TRBJ2-1; 13 nucleotides match TRBD2. CDR3 size: 17 residues. V was clipped by 3 bases and J by 8 bases; unmatched bases: 10. Germline V lookup: CDR1 LNHDA, CDR2 SQIVND (reference sequence). In nucleotides, the CDR3 is TGTGCCAGTAGTATGGGACTAGCGGGATTGTTTATGGATGAGCAGTTCTTC. Translation: CASSMGLAGLFMDEQFF.

The V gene is TRBV11-3, the J gene TRBJ2-1, with TRBD2 matching over 14 bases. Trimming removed 4 bases from V and 9 bases from J; junction bases left unmatched: 8. The CDR3 has 16 residues. Germline V gene lookup returns CDR1 SGHNT and CDR2 YENEEA. In DNA, the CDR3 is TGTGCCAGCAGCTCTGCTGGGACTAGCGGGAGTGGTGAGCAGTTCTTC. Protein product: CASSSAGTSGSGEQFF.

V gene TRBV5-1 combines with J gene TRBJ2-7; no firm D call. Germline values: CDR1 SGHRS, CDR2 YFSETQ. Trimming cost V 4 bases and J 3 bases, with 17 bases left between them. The CDR3 length is 15 residues. CDR3 nucleotides: TGCGCCAGCAGCCCCGTATCGAAAACGAGCTACGAGCAGTACTTC. Translation gives CASSPVSKTSYEQYF.

This sequence joins TRBV2 and TRBJ1-6, with a weak D call TRBD1 (5 bases). Trimming cost V 4 bases and J 6 bases, with 13 bases left between them. The length of the CDR3 is 15 residues. Germline assignment: CDR1 SNHLY and CDR2 FYNNEI. The DNA of the CDR3 is TGTGCCAGCAGTGCGCAGGGCCCTTTTAATTCACCCCTCCACTTT. Translating it yields CASSAQGPFNSPLHF.

J is TRBJ2-7 and V is TRBV28; maybe TRBD2 (5 bases). The CDR3 runs to 16 residues. Germline-derived CDR1 and CDR2 are MDHEN and SYDVKM. The V gene lost 4 bases and the J gene lost 1 base, with 17 bases spanning the gap. The CDR3 bases are TGTGCCAGCAGTTCGTTCGGGTGGGAGTCTTCCTACGAGCAGTACTTC. This translates into CASSSFGWESSYEQYF.

The chain recombines TRBV5-4 with TRBJ1-3, with D hard to call. Deletions cut 0 bases from V and 3 bases from J, with 4 bases between. The V gene's germline CDR1 is SGHNT and CDR2 YYREEE (reference sequence). CDR3 length equals 13 residues. The CDR3 coding sequence is TGTGCCAGCAGCTTGGACATTGGAAACACCATATATTTT. Translated: CASSLDIGNTIYF.

This chain connects TRBV6-4 to TRBJ1-6; D gene ambiguous. The CDR3 contains 18 residues. Germline V gene lookup returns CDR1 MRHNA and CDR2 SNTAGT. V shed 0 bases and J shed 1 base, with 13 bases lying between them. CDR3 protein: CASSDSGSVVSYNSPLHF. In DNA form, the CDR3 reads TGTGCCAGCAGTGACTCGGGATCAGTCGTATCCTATAATTCACCCCTCCACTTT.

The chain couples TRBV29-1 to TRBJ2-7; 7 bases fit TRBD2. This CDR3 comprises 13 residues. Germline trimming cut 4 bases from V and 0 bases from J; bases unmatched to any gene: 3. From germline, CDR1 is SQVTM and CDR2 ANQGSEA. The CDR3 loop reads CSVALAASYEQYF. CDR3 nucleotide sequence: TGCAGCGTTGCGCTAGCGGCCTCCTACGAGCAGTACTTC.

V and J are TRBV29-1 and TRBJ2-7; tentative D call: TRBD1 (6 bases). The V gene lost 7 bases and the J gene lost 5 bases, with 18 bases spanning the gap. Germline V lookup: CDR1 SQVTM, CDR2 ANQGSEA. The CDR3 loop spans 13 amino acids. CDR3 DNA sequence: TGCAGCGCTCTCCAGGGGCCTCTCAACGAGCAGTACTTC. Protein sequence: CSALQGPLNEQYF.

This sequence joins TRBV7-2 and TRBJ1-6; weak D call: TRBD1 (6 bases). From germline, CDR1 is SGHTA and CDR2 FQGNSA. CDR3 size: 16 residues. V dropped 1 base and J dropped 7 bases, with 14 bases sitting between them. The CDR3 loop reads CASSLGARGTNSPLHF. The CDR3 DNA is TGTGCCAGCAGCTTAGGGGCCAGGGGCACCAATTCACCCCTCCACTTT.

This chain uses TRBV27 with TRBJ1-2; 7 nucleotides agree with TRBD1. The CDR3 has 13 amino acids. The V gene end was trimmed by 5 bases and the J gene end by 8 bases; junction bases not matched to a gene: 8. CDR1 MNHEY and CDR2 SMNVEV come from the germline V gene (reference sequence). The CDR3 is CASSRRDSRGYTF. The CDR3 DNA follows: TGTGCCAGCAGTCGACGGGACAGCCGCGGCTACACCTTC.

The V gene is TRBV5-6, the J gene TRBJ1-1, with a weak D call TRBD1 (5 bases). From germline, CDR1 is SGHDT and CDR2 YYEEEE. The CDR3 extends over 12 amino acids. Trimming cost V 0 bases and J 10 bases, with 10 bases left between them. The CDR3 bases are TGTGCCAGCAGCTTGGCCGGGGGAGCAGCTTTCTTT. Its translation: CASSLAGGAAFF.

The chain combines TRBV28 with TRBJ2-7, with D perhaps being TRBD1 or TRBD2 (5 bases each). CDR3 length: 16 amino acids. Germline CDR1 and CDR2: MDHEN and SYDVKM. Trimming left V 6 bases short and J 0 bases short, with 18 bases between. The CDR3 spells CASSPRGRGLSYEQYF. The CDR3, as DNA: TGTGCCAGCAGCCCCCGGGGCCGGGGCCTCTCCTACGAGCAGTACTTC.

The gene calls are TRBV30 and TRBJ1-1; D not certain. With 1 base removed from V and 4 bases from J, the gap between germline ends came to 10 bases. Germline CDR1 reads GTSNPN; CDR2 reads SVGIG (reference sequence). The CDR3 has 13 residues. The CDR3 sequence is CAWSGSWGTEAFF. The CDR3 nucleotides are TGTGCCTGGAGTGGGTCATGGGGCACTGAAGCTTTCTTT.

V and J are TRBV7-3 and TRBJ2-7; 11 nucleotides agree with TRBD1. The CDR3 covers 17 residues. Trimming at V came to 0 bases and at J to 4 bases, leaving 8 bases not matched to a gene. Germline CDR1 and CDR2: SGHTA and FQGTGA. In DNA form, the CDR3 reads TGTGCCAGCAGCTTAACGTCTGTAGGACAGGGGGCTTACGAGCAGTACTTC. This sequence encodes CASSLTSVGQGAYEQYF.

The V and J genes are TRBV7-3 and TRBJ2-3, with D unresolved. Germline CDR1 and CDR2: SGHTA and FQGTGA. The CDR3 has 14 residues. V dropped 1 base and J dropped 2 bases, with 7 bases sitting between them. The CDR3 reads CASSLNGYTDTQYF. The CDR3 DNA reads as TGTGCCAGCAGCTTAAACGGGTACACAGATACGCAGTATTTT.

This chain connects TRBV7-3 to TRBJ1-1; D gene uncertain. Germline values: CDR1 SGHTA, CDR2 FQGTGA. Trimming removed 5 bases from V and 1 base from J, with 5 bases in between. This CDR3 spans 12 amino acids. The CDR3 loop is CASSAENTEAFF. CDR3 DNA sequence: TGTGCCAGCAGCGCCGAGAACACTGAAGCTTTCTTT.

The chain uses TRBV14 and TRBJ1-2; 7 bases align to TRBD1. The V gene end was trimmed by 4 bases and the J gene end by 4 bases; junction bases not matched to a gene: 9. This CDR3 has 15 amino acids. The germline V gene has CDR1 SGHDN and CDR2 FVKESK. The CDR3 region is CASSRRQGESYGYTF. CDR3 DNA: TGTGCCAGCAGCCGCAGACAGGGTGAATCCTATGGCTACACCTTC.

This chain uses TRBV30 with TRBJ1-5; 7 bases are shared with TRBD1. The CDR3 has 13 residues. The V gene end was trimmed by 1 base and the J gene end by 5 bases; junction bases not matched to a gene: 2. CDR1 GTSNPN and CDR2 SVGIG come from the germline V gene (reference sequence). CDR3 in DNA: TGTGCCTGGAGTGCAGGGGGAGATCAGCCCCAGCATTTT. Its translation is CAWSAGGDQPQHF.

The rearrangement links TRBV4-3 to TRBJ2-1; D is unclear. V shed 0 bases and J shed 7 bases, with 7 bases lying between them. This CDR3 has 13 amino acids. Per germline, CDR1 LGHNA and CDR2 YSLEER. The CDR3 region has the DNA TGCGCCAGCAGCCAAGATCTAGTAAATGAGCAGTTCTTC. Encoded protein: CASSQDLVNEQFF.

The chain is built from TRBV5-6 and TRBJ1-2; D is possibly TRBD1 (6 bases). Trimming cost V 3 bases and J 5 bases, with 11 bases left between them. Germline V CDR1 and CDR2: SGHDT, YYEEEE. This CDR3 spans 13 amino acids. CDR3 coding DNA: TGTGCCAGCAGCTCCGGACAGTTTTATGGCTACACCTTC. Translating it yields CASSSGQFYGYTF.

The V call is TRBV10-3, the J call TRBJ1-2; D remains unclear. CDR3 length: 15 residues. In germline, CDR1 is ENHRY, CDR2 SYGVKD. The ends were cut back, 4 bases at V and 0 bases at J, with 12 bases in the middle. The CDR3 nucleotides read TGTGCCATCAGTGGGGATCGGGGAGCTAACTATGGCTACACCTTC. Protein product: CAISGDRGANYGYTF.

V and J are TRBV6-6 and TRBJ1-1; a possible D gene is TRBD1 (5 bases). Between the trimmed V and J ends, which lost 4 bases and 5 bases, there was a span of 14 bases. Germline CDR1 and CDR2: MNHNY and SVGAGI (reference sequence). The CDR3 sequence is 14 residues long. CDR3 DNA sequence: TGTGCCAGCAGTTTCGGGACCCCGGGGACTGAAGCTTTCTTT. This sequence encodes CASSFGTPGTEAFF.

This clone is categorized as medium-sized. This chain connects TRBV11-2 to TRBJ1-1; no definite D call. The V gene lost 3 bases and the J gene lost 4 bases, with 18 bases spanning the gap. The germline V gene has CDR1 SGHAT and CDR2 FQNNGV. The CDR3 consists of 16 residues. The CDR3 protein is CASSLLGGGMITEAFF. As DNA, the CDR3 is TGTGCCAGCAGCTTGCTGGGAGGAGGGATGATCACTGAAGCTTTCTTT.

The gene calls are TRBV5-1 and TRBJ2-7; no firm D call. Deletions cut 0 bases from V and 4 bases from J, with 11 bases between. The V gene's germline CDR1 is SGHRS and CDR2 YFSETQ. This CDR3 comprises 14 residues. CDR3 sequence: CASSLGTALYEQYF. CDR3 nucleotides: TGCGCCAGCAGCTTGGGGACGGCGCTTTACGAGCAGTACTTC.